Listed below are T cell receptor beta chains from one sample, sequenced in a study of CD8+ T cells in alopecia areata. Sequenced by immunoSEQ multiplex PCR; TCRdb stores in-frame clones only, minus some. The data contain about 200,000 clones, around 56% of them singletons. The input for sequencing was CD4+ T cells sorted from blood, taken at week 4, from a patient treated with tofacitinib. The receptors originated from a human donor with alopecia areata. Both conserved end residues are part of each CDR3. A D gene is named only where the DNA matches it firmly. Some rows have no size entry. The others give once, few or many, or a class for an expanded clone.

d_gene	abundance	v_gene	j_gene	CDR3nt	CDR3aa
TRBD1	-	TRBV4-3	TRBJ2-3	TGCGCCAGCAGCCACGGGACAGGGGGCACAGATACGCAGTATTTT	CASSHGTGGTDTQYF
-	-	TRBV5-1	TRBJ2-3	TGCGCCAGCAGCCCGGGGGCTGGCACGAGCACAGATACGCAGTATTTT	CASSPGAGTSTDTQYF
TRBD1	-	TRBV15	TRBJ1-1	TGTGCCACCAGCAGGGACAGGGGGATGGACACTGAAGCTTTCTTT	CATSRDRGMDTEAFF
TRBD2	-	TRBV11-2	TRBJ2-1	TGTGCCAGCAGCTCGCGACTAGCGGGGATCTACAATGAGCAGTTCTTC	CASSSRLAGIYNEQFF
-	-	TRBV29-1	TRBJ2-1	TGCAGCGTTGAGGAGGCAGGTTATGAGCAGTTCTTC	CSVEEAGYEQFF
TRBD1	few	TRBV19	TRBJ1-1	TGTGCCAGCCGGGACAGGGCGAACACTGAAGCTTTCTTT	CASRDRANTEAFF
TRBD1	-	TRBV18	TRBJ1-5	TGTGCCAGCTCACCGGGACAGGGGATGGGCAATCAGCCCCAGCATTTT	CASSPGQGMGNQPQHF
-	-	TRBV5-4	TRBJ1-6	TGTGCCAGCAGCTTGGGACAGTCGAATAATTCACCCCTCCACTTT	CASSLGQSNNSPLHF
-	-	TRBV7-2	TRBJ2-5	TGTGCCAGCAGCACGAGTGTGCGAGAGACCCAGTACTTC	CASSTSVRETQYF
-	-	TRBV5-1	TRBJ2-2	TGCGCCAGCAGCAACGACAGGTCCGGGGAGCTGTTTTTT	CASSNDRSGELFF
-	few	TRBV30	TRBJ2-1	TGTGCCTGGAGTCCAGAGAATGAGCAGTTCTTC	CAWSPENEQFF
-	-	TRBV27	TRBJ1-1	TGTGCCAGCAGTTTGGGCGGAACTAACACTGAAGCTTTCTTT	CASSLGGTNTEAFF
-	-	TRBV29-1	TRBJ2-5	TGCAGCGCGGCAGGACAAGAGACCCAGTACTTC	CSAAGQETQYF
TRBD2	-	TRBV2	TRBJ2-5	TGTGCCAGCAGGGGCGTAGCGGGGGTCTCGTACCAAGAGACCCAGTACTTC	CASRGVAGVSYQETQYF
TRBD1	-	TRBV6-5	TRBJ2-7	TGTGCCAGCAGCCGACAGGGGTCCGTCCCGCAGTACTTC	CASSRQGSVPQYF
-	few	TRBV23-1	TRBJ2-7	TGCGCCAGCAGTCTCACCTCCTACGAGCAGTACTTC	CASSLTSYEQYF
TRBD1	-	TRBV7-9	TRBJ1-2	TGTGCCAGCAGCCCTTCTCCGGGACAGGGTGGCTATGGCTACACCTTC	CASSPSPGQGGYGYTF
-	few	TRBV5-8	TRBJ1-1	TGTGCCAGCAGCCGGACTCTCGAAGCTTTCTTT	CASSRTLEAFF
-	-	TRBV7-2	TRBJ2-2	TGTGCCAGCAGCTTCCTCACCGGGGAGCTGTTTTTT	CASSFLTGELFF
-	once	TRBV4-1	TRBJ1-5	TGCGCCAGCAGCATGCAGACCATCAATCAGCCCCAGCATTTT	CASSMQTINQPQHF
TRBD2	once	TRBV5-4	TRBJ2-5	TGTGCCAGCAGCCGGGCTAGCGGGACTCCGGAGACCCAGTACTTC	CASSRASGTPETQYF
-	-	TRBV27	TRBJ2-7	TGTGCCAGCGGTGGGGGCAGCTACTACGAGCAGTACTTC	CASGGGSYYEQYF
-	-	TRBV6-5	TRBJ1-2	TGTGCCAGCAGTTACTGGGACAAAAGGGATGGCTATGGCTACACCTTC	CASSYWDKRDGYGYTF
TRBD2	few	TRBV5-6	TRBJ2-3	TGTGCCAGCAGCCCGGCGGGGGTTAACACAGATACGCAGTATTTT	CASSPAGVNTDTQYF
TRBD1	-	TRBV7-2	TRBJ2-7	TGTGCCAGCAGCTCAAAAAGACAGGGGGACCTCTACGAGCAGTACTTC	CASSSKRQGDLYEQYF
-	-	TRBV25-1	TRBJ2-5	TGTGCCAGCAGTGGGACACTGATACTACAAGAGACCCAGTACTTC	CASSGTLILQETQYF
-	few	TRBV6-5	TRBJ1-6	TGTGCCAGCAGTTACTCGGCAGGTTATTCACCCCTCCACTTT	CASSYSAGYSPLHF
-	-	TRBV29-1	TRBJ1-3	TGCAGCGTTGAGGGGGTAGCCCACTCCTCTGGAAACACCATATATTTT	CSVEGVAHSSGNTIYF
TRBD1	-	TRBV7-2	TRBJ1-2	TGTGCCAGCAGCCAGGGGACAGGCACTAACTATGGCTACACCTTC	CASSQGTGTNYGYTF
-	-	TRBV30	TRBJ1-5	TGTGCCTGGAATCCACCACTCAACAATCAGCCCCAGCATTTT	CAWNPPLNNQPQHF
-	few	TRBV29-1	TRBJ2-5	TGCAGCGTTGAAGAGGTGCGTAACCAAGAGACCCAGTACTTC	CSVEEVRNQETQYF
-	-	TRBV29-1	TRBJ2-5	TGCAGCGTTGGGGTTCGAGAGACCCAGTACTTC	CSVGVRETQYF
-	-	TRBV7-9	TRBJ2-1	TGTGCCAGCAGCTTACCCCCTGGGAGTGAGCAGTTCTTC	CASSLPPGSEQFF
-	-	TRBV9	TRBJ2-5	TGTGCCAGCAGCCCTCGCCTAAGTGGGGAGACCCAGTACTTC	CASSPRLSGETQYF
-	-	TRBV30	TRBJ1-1	TGTGCCTGGAGCGGCATCGGTGAAGCTTTCTTT	CAWSGIGEAFF
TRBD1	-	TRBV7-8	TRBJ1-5	TGTGCCAGCAGCTTAGCAGGGACAGGGGTAGGTCAGCCCCAGCATTTT	CASSLAGTGVGQPQHF
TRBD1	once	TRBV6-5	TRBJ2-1	TGTGCCAGCAGTTGGGACAGGGAGAACTACAATGAGCAGTTCTTC	CASSWDRENYNEQFF
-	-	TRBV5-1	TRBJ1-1	TGCGCCAGCAGCATTGGACAGAACACTGAAGCTTTCTTT	CASSIGQNTEAFF
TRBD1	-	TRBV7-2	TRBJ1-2	TGTGCCAGCAGCTCGCAAGCCGACAGGGGGCCCGGAGGCTACACCTTC	CASSSQADRGPGGYTF
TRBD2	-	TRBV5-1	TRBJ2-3	TGCGCCAGCAGCTTGGCCGCAGGACTAGCAGATACGCAGTATTTT	CASSLAAGLADTQYF
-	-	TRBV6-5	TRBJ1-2	TGTGCCAGCAGTTACTCGAATCCCTTGAAGTATGGCTACACCTTC	CASSYSNPLKYGYTF
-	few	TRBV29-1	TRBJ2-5	TGCAGCGTTGCCCGCCAGCTCGGATTTACGTCCGAGACCCAGTACTTC	CSVARQLGFTSETQYF
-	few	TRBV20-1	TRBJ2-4	TGCAGTGCTCCAAGGGGGAACATTCAGTACTTC	CSAPRGNIQYF
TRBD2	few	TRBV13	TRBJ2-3	TGTGCCAGCAGCTTAGGCGGTCTAGCGGGGGCCGGGGATACGCAGTATTTT	CASSLGGLAGAGDTQYF
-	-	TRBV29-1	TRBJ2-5	TGCAGCGTTGTCCAAGAGACCCAGTACTTC	CSVVQETQYF
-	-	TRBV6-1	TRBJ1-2	TGTGCCAGCAGTGAAGATGGCTACACCTTC	CASSEDGYTF
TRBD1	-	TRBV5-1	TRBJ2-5	TGCGCCAGCAGCTTCGGGACAGGCTTTCAAGAGACCCAGTACTTC	CASSFGTGFQETQYF
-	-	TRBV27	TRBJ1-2	TGTGCCAGCAGGCGAAATGGGGGGAACTATGGCTACACCTTC	CASRRNGGNYGYTF
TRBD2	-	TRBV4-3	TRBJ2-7	TGCGCCAGCAGCCAAGATGTTGCAATGGGGGGGGACTACGAGCAGTACTTC	CASSQDVAMGGDYEQYF
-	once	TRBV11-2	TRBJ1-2	TGTGCCAGCAGCTTAGAGCGTTTGACTAACTATGGCTACACCTTC	CASSLERLTNYGYTF
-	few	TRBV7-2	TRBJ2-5	TGTGCCAGCAGCTTAGGCAGACAAGAGACCCAGTACTTC	CASSLGRQETQYF
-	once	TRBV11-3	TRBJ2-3	TGTGCCAGCAGCTTCAGCAGGGGAGATACGCAGTATTTT	CASSFSRGDTQYF
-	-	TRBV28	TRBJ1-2	TGTGCCAGCAGTTTAGCAGCTAACTATGGCTACACCTTC	CASSLAANYGYTF
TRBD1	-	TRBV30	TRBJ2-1	TGTGCCTGGAGGGGGACAGGGGAACACAATGAGCAGTTCTTC	CAWRGTGEHNEQFF
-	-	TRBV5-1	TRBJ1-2	TGCGCCAGCAGCTTGACGCAGGGAGGGTATGGCTACACCTTC	CASSLTQGGYGYTF
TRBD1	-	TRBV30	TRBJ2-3	TGTGCCTGGAGTGGAGGGGGCCTGGATACGCAGTATTTT	CAWSGGGLDTQYF
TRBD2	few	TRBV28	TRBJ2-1	TGTGCCAGCAGTTTTACGGGGGGGCGGAATGAGCAGTTCTTC	CASSFTGGRNEQFF
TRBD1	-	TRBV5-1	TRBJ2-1	TGCGCCAGCAGCTCGAGGACAGGGTACAATGAGCAGTTCTTC	CASSSRTGYNEQFF